The present entry profiles one T cell receptor beta chain with its context. Its binding antigen is unknown. No quality values exist for individual bases; no much larger clone is one base distant. These data come from a study of shared clonotypes between healthy human individuals (dated by TCRdb to about 2020). Broadly, across the study: The cohort comprised a couple of women and a few men aged 18 to 49 years. For each donor, CD4 naive and CD4 memory were each run on three plates, CD8 naive on two plates, and CD8 memory on one plate. To estimate repertoire size and how much clonotype sharing occurs between individuals, the study deeply sequenced the blood TCR repertoires of 5 or 6 healthy adults. Leukapheresis yielded between about 0.9 and 8.9 billion PBMCs per donor. To increase sequencing depth and limit assay-specific biases, different laboratories used diverse techniques to prepare libraries and sequence TCR repertoires.

Using the deep immunoSEQ assay, multiplex PCR amplified TCR CDR3 regions from genomic DNA. Genomic DNA extracted from each cell subset was distributed evenly over all wells of several immunoSEQ 96-well plates, and each plate served as one replicate. Each replicate PCR for sorted subsets received approximately 220 ng genomic DNA, equal to 28,000 or so T cell genomes. Purified libraries were quantified with a Qubit 3.0 fluorometer, sized on a Bioanalyzer 2100, and re-quantified with the KAPA Library Quantification kit. Every immunoSEQ 96-well plate was sequenced on a separate single-read 150-cycle Illumina NextSeq 550 flow cell. On the study's bioinformatics: Because only junctional sequences without quality scores were contained in the immunoSEQ output, filtering matching that applied to full-length reads could not be performed. To assign V/J genes and CDR3, sequences were annotated using PyIR, a Python wrapper for IgBLAST v1.9, with IMGT germline references. Reads with weak V/J assignments (E-value above 1e-6), missing CDR3, stop codons, out-of-frame junctions, or ambiguous translated residues were removed. A V3J clonotype was defined by an identical inferred V gene, J gene, and CDR3 amino acid sequence. Percentage overlap between repertoires was computed as shared unique clonotypes divided by the size of the smaller repertoire. Richness of each repertoire was evaluated using RTK rarefaction, the Chao1 estimator, and Recon v2.1 estimates of unobserved clonotypes. OLGA was used to compute generation probabilities for all TCRbeta clonotypes that the gDNA method yielded from a few donors. The immuneACCESS repertoire file appears here via TCRdb, limited to in-frame rearrangements. These files lack a portion of the clones; in checked studies, under half of the deficit traces to unresolved V genes, and the cause of the others is not known. The V and J calls and clone size were taken over from that table, and D and trimming were inferred from the DNA. Present in this sample are more than 2 million clones, approximately 95% of which were seen just once. In total, the top ten clones hold 0.13% of the sample.

The donors were healthy, HIV-negative adults with no recently reported acute infections or vaccinations. Only Caucasian adults living in Nashville, Tennessee, USA were represented among the donors. CD4+ T cells were enriched by magnetic negative selection; naive cells were then positively selected on CD45RA, and the negative fraction formed the memory subset. After blood collection by leukapheresis, PBMCs were isolated using Ficoll-Histopaque density gradient centrifugation and then cryopreserved in the vapor phase of liquid nitrogen. Analytical flow cytometry was used to check the purity and quantity of every magnetically sorted T cell population. Genomic DNA was isolated from every sorted fraction and measured by UV absorbance on a Nanodrop 2000c. The investigation overall reported the following: Roughly 5.2% of naive CD4, 3.5% of naive CD8, 2% to 2.5% of memory CD4, and approximately 0.39% of memory CD8 clonotypes were shared across several donors. The small number of donors limited the genetic and exposure-history diversity represented. Incomplete sequencing was indicated by rarefaction of sorted-subset datasets, despite the large sequencing depth. Higher generation probabilities were observed for clonotypes shared by all four sorted-subset donors than for non-shared clonotypes. Pairwise subsampling led to the expectation that sequencing depth would affect the degree of clonotype sharing among donors. Larger estimated clonotype richness was generally found for naive subsets than for memory subsets. Sampling was restricted to blood, and TCR repertoires in tissues likely differ from the TCR repertoires found in blood.

The CDR3 covers 15 residues, taking in both the cysteine and the phenylalanine. The entry retains the CDR3 DNA only, 45 bases that are in frame from base 1. V and J lose 2 bases and 7 bases, and a span of 17 bases separates them. CDR1 and CDR2, looked up from the germline V gene (reference sequence), are GTSNPN and SVGIG. The TCR sequence derives from a man younger than 35 in good health. Sequencing was carried out using naive CD4+ T cells sorted from blood. This specimen's cell subset or site label, per the study, means: CD45RA+ positively selected. The rearranged chain carries TRBV30 and TRBJ2-2; confidence is insufficient to name the D gene. CDR3 sequence: CAWSPSLSDIGELFF. Here is the DNA: TGTGCCTGGAGTCCCTCCCTTTCCGACATCGGGGAGCTGTTTTTT. Outside the CDR3, residues come from the reference TRBV30 and TRBJ2-2 proteins, so the full variable domain is: SQTIHQWPATLVQPVGSPLSLECTVEGTSNPNLYWYRQAAGRGLQLLFYSVGIGQISSEVPQNLSASRPQDRQFILSSKKLLLSDSGFYLCAWSPSLSDIGELFFGEGSRLTVL.